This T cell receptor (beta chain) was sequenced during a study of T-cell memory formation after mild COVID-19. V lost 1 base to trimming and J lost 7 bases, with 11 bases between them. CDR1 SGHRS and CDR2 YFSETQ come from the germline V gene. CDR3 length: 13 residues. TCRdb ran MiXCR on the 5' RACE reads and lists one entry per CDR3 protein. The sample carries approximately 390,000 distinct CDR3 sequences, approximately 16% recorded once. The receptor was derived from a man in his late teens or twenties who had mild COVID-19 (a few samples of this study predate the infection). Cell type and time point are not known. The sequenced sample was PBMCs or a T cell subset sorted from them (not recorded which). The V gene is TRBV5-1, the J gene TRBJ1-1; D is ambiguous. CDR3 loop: CASSLRGVSEAFF. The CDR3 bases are TGCGCCAGCAGCTTGAGAGGAGTCAGTGAAGCTTTCTTT.